This entry lists 20 T cell receptor beta chains sequenced from one sample in a study of cytomegalovirus exposure and HLA in healthy donors. PCR amplification relied on 60 Vbeta primers (plus 13 Jbeta primers). Repertoires were generated with immunoSEQ multiplex PCR, while TCRdb's copy carries only in-frame clones and drops some. The data contain roughly 100,000 clones, under 80% of them singletons. Sequencing input: PBMCs. These TCRs come from a man between 60 and 75 years old in good health and CMV-seronegative.

The genes are TRBV7-2 and TRBJ1-1; D call uncertain. The germline V gene has CDR1 SGHTA and CDR2 FQGNSA. This CDR3 is 12 amino acids long. Trimming removed 3 bases at V and 7 bases at J, with 9 bases between. The CDR3 DNA reads as TGTGCCAGCAGCTTGGGTGAGGGTGAAGCTTTCTTT. Translation: CASSLGEGEAFF.

CDR3 sequence reads: CASSSGTSGPETQYF. CDR3 DNA: TGTGCCAGCAGCTCGGGGACTAGCGGGCCGGAGACCCAGTACTTC. This chain uses TRBV7-6 with TRBJ2-5; 12 bases agree with TRBD2. With V trimmed by 4 bases and J by 5 bases, 5 bases remained unmatched. The CDR3 is made up of 15 amino acids. Germline V gene data show CDR1 as SGHVS and CDR2 as FNYEAQ.

The CDR3 is CASRPRTAANEKLFF. DNA of the CDR3: TGTGCCAGCAGGCCGAGGACAGCGGCTAATGAAAAACTGTTTTTT. This sequence joins TRBV7-9 and TRBJ1-4; weak D call: TRBD1 (6 bases). This CDR3 has 15 amino acids. Germline V CDR1 and CDR2: SEHNR, FQNEAQ (reference sequence). Trimming pared 6 bases from V and 3 bases from J, leaving 14 bases between.

The CDR3 nucleotides are TGTGCCAGCAGCTCCGGGGTCGGGGTAGGCTCCGGCTACACCTTC. It yields the protein CASSSGVGVGSGYTF. The chain links TRBV7-3 to TRBJ1-2; D gene ambiguous. In germline, CDR1 is SGHTA, CDR2 FQGTGA. CDR3 length equals 15 residues. Trimming took off 4 bases at V and 8 bases at J, with 20 bases between the two ends.

The chain joins TRBV7-8 to TRBJ2-1; tentative D call: TRBD2 (6 bases). CDR1 is SGHVS, CDR2 FQNEAQ, per germline. V lost 6 bases and J lost 6, with 9 bases in between. CDR3 size: 12 residues. This CDR3 reads CASRGLRNEQFF. Here the CDR3 DNA reads TGTGCCAGCAGAGGACTACGCAATGAGCAGTTCTTC. Based on the CDR3 plus reference TRBV7-8 and TRBJ2-1, the full variable domain is GAGVSQSPRYKVAKRGQDVALRCDPISGHVSLFWYQQALGQGPEFLTYFQNEAQLDKSGLPSDRFFAERPEGSVSTLKIQRTQQEDSAVYLCASRGLRNEQFFGPGTRLTVL.

This chain links TRBV27 with TRBJ2-1, with unresolved D. This CDR3 is built from 13 residues. From germline, CDR1 is MNHEY and CDR2 SMNVEV (reference sequence). V shed 6 bases and J shed 3 bases, with 9 bases lying between them. The CDR3 coding sequence is TGTGCCAGCAGCCCGGTAAACTACAATGAGCAGTTCTTC. Protein product: CASSPVNYNEQFF.

The V and J genes are TRBV28 and TRBJ1-1; a possible D gene is TRBD1 (5 bases). The CDR3 is 15 amino acids. The ends were cut back, 1 base at V and 1 base at J, with 10 bases in the middle. The germline gives CDR1 MDHEN, CDR2 SYDVKM. CDR3 DNA sequence: TGTGCCAGCAGTTTATATCGGGGGACGAACACTGAAGCTTTCTTT. Translating it yields CASSLYRGTNTEAFF.

V is TRBV19 and J is TRBJ2-2, with 9 bases that match TRBD1. The CDR3 contains 18 residues. Trimming cost V 7 bases and J 2 bases; bases outside gene matches: 14. Germline V gene data show CDR1 as LNHDA and CDR2 as SQIVND (reference sequence). CDR3 sequence: CASNYETGGDPNTGELFF. The CDR3, as DNA: TGTGCCAGTAACTACGAGACAGGGGGAGACCCTAACACCGGGGAGCTGTTTTTT.

The chain combines TRBV4-3 with TRBJ1-1, with a possible D match to TRBD1 (6 bases). Trimming took 1 base from V and 4 from J, leaving 7 bases between them. Germline CDR1 reads LGHNA; CDR2 reads YSLEER. This CDR3 has 13 residues. CDR3 nucleotide sequence: TGCGCCAGCAGCCAAGTAGGGGGCACTGAAGCTTTCTTT. Translating it yields CASSQVGGTEAFF.

V is TRBV5-1 and J is TRBJ2-3; TRBD2 matches 9 bases. V dropped 0 bases and J dropped 0; count of bases not matched to a gene: 5. CDR1 and CDR2 from the germline V gene are SGHRS and YFSETQ. The CDR3 length is 17 residues. Written as DNA, the CDR3 is TGCGCCAGCAGCTTGGCCGGGACTAGCTCGAGCACAGATACGCAGTATTTT. It translates to CASSLAGTSSSTDTQYF. Combining the CDR3 with reference TRBV5-1 and TRBJ2-3 gives the whole variable domain KAGVTQTPRYLIKTRGQQVTLSCSPISGHRSVSWYQQTPGQGLQFLFEYFSETQRNKGNFPGRFSGRQFSNSRSEMNVSTLELGDSALYLCASSLAGTSSSTDTQYFGPGTRLTVL.

The chain links TRBV19 to TRBJ1-2; TRBD1 aligns across 9 bases. This CDR3 comprises 14 residues. CDR1 LNHDA and CDR2 SQIVND come from the germline V gene (reference sequence). V gave up 7 bases and J gave up 7 bases; unmatched junction bases: 10. The CDR3 loop is CASNPSRDRAGYTF. DNA of the CDR3: TGTGCCAGTAACCCTTCCCGGGACAGGGCTGGCTACACCTTC. The variable domain in full, completed from reference TRBV19 and TRBJ1-2, reads DGGITQSPKYLFRKEGQNVTLSCEQNLNHDAMYWYRQDPGQGLRLIYYSQIVNDFQKGDIAEGYSVSREKKESFPLTVTSAQKNPTAFYLCASNPSRDRAGYTFGSGTRLTVV.

This clone has only a few counts. The rearrangement links TRBV29-1 to TRBJ1-2; maybe TRBD1 (5 bases). V lost 5 bases and J lost 1, with 17 bases in between. CDR1 and CDR2 from the germline V gene are SQVTM and ANQGSEA. This CDR3 is 15 amino acids long. The CDR3 loop is CSVKALPRDNYGYTF. In DNA, the CDR3 is TGCAGCGTTAAAGCCCTACCCAGGGATAACTATGGCTACACCTTC.

The CDR3 DNA sequence: TGCGCCAGCAGCCAAGAAAGGGGACAGCTCGTAGGGGGGCAGTACTTC. Translation: CASSQERGQLVGGQYF. The chain carries TRBV4-3 and TRBJ2-7; TRBD1 matches 7 bases. CDR1 is LGHNA and CDR2 is YSLEER in the germline V gene. V was clipped by 0 bases and J by 9 bases; unmatched bases: 14. CDR3 length equals 16 residues.

This chain links TRBV4-3 with TRBJ2-1; 9 nucleotides match TRBD1. The CDR3 is made up of 16 amino acids. Germline V lookup: CDR1 LGHNA, CDR2 YSLEER. V was clipped by 3 bases and J by 12 bases; unmatched bases: 15. CDR3 sequence: CASSQERTGVSGGQFF. In DNA, the CDR3 is TGCGCCAGCAGCCAGGAAAGGACAGGGGTATCCGGGGGGCAGTTCTTC.

The chain combines TRBV19 with TRBJ2-2; the D gene is possibly TRBD1 (5 bases). CDR3 length: 15 amino acids. Deletions cut 3 bases from V and 4 bases from J, with 12 bases between. Germline V gene lookup returns CDR1 LNHDA and CDR2 SQIVND (reference sequence). CDR3 in amino acids: CASSIRGQFTGELFF. Here the CDR3 DNA reads TGTGCCAGTAGTATTAGGGGCCAGTTCACCGGGGAGCTGTTTTTT.

The chain joins TRBV7-2 to TRBJ1-6; the D is unclear. The CDR3 extends over 12 amino acids. V was pared by 6 bases and J by 7 bases, with 7 bases between. The germline gives CDR1 SGHTA, CDR2 FQGNSA. The CDR3 DNA sequence: TGTGCCAGCAGGCTTACAAATTCACCCCTCCACTTT. It encodes CASRLTNSPLHF.

V and J are TRBV7-2 and TRBJ2-1, with D tentatively TRBD2 (5 bases). Germline assignment: CDR1 SGHTA and CDR2 FQGNSA. Trimming removed 4 bases from V and 10 bases from J, with 14 bases in between. This CDR3 has 13 amino acids. The CDR3 DNA reads as TGTGCCAGCAGCTCCTGGACTGGTCAGGAGCAGTTCTTC. Protein sequence: CASSSWTGQEQFF. Filled out from reference TRBV7-2 and TRBJ2-1, the complete variable domain reads GAGVSQSPSNKVTEKGKDVELRCDPISGHTALYWYRQSLGQGLEFLIYFQGNSAPDKSGLPSDRFSAERTGGSVSTLTIQRTQQEDSAVYLCASSSWTGQEQFFGPGTRLTVL.

The rearrangement joins TRBV7-2 to TRBJ2-1, with D possibly matching TRBD1 (5 bases). Germline V gives CDR1 SGHTA, CDR2 FQGNSA. The V and J ends lost 4 bases and 7 bases respectively, with 11 bases between them. The CDR3 runs to 13 residues. The CDR3 sequence: CASSSTSGNEQFF. In DNA form, the CDR3 reads TGTGCCAGCAGCTCCACGTCAGGGAATGAGCAGTTCTTC.

This clone was counted once. The rearrangement uses TRBV27 and TRBJ2-1, with a weak D call TRBD2 (7 bases). The CDR3 contains 14 residues. Trimming removed 6 bases at V and 7 bases at J, with 16 bases between. CDR1 and CDR2 (germline): MNHEY, SMNVEV (reference sequence). The DNA for the CDR3 is TGTGCCAGCAGGCTTCAGGGAGGGGGGAATGAGCAGTTCTTC. Protein sequence: CASRLQGGGNEQFF.

This chain links TRBV27 with TRBJ2-1; 9 nucleotides agree with TRBD1. This CDR3 is built from 18 residues. J gave up 5 bases and V 3 bases, and 14 bases lay outside the gene matches. The germline CDR1 and CDR2 sequences are MNHEY and SMNVEV (reference sequence). CDR3 sequence reads: CASSFSHRRRDRDNEQFF. DNA for the CDR3: TGTGCCAGCAGTTTTTCTCACCGCAGGAGGGACAGGGACAATGAGCAGTTCTTC.